This T cell receptor (beta chain) was observed in a study of T cells expressing NK-cell markers. Overall study findings and caveats: Dominant NKG2C+ clonotypes made up roughly 1.0-7.0% of CD8+ T cells in roughly 6 donors.

A word on this clonotype: Its target is unknown.

Germline V gene data show CDR1 as WNHNN and CDR2 as SYGVQD (reference sequence). The CDR3 is 16 residues long. TCRdb re-called the 5' RACE reads and catalogs CDR3 proteins one per entry, DNA excluded. This listing includes a few hundred thousand distinct CDR3 sequences. The sample comprised blood T cells: a sorted CD56 or NKG2C T cell subset, CD4+ or CD8+ T cells, or bulk PBMC T cells (not recorded which). The sequence was obtained from a woman aged 45-60 years in good health. V usage is TRBV10-1 and J usage is TRBJ2-2. The CDR3 loop is CASSESTGWSTGELFF.